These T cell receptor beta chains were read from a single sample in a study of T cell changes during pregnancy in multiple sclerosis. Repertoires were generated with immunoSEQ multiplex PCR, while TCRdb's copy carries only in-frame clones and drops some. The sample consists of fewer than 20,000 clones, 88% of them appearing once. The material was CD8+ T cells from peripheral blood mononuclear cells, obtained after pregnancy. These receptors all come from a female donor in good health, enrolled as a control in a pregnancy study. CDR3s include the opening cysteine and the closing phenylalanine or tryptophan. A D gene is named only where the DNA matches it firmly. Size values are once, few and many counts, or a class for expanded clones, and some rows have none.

CAWRSRRYQETQYF TGTGCCTGGAGGTCGAGGAGGTACCAAGAGACCCAGTACTTC few NA TRBJ2-5 TRBV30
CASSPHAGEEQYF TGTGCCAGCAGCCCCCACGCAGGGGAAGAGCAGTACTTC NA NA TRBJ2-7 TRBV7-9
CASSLALGLSVEQYF TGTGCCAGCAGCTTAGCGCTTGGACTCAGTGTGGAGCAGTACTTC NA NA TRBJ2-7 TRBV7-9
CASSPSQLVEQFF TGTGCCAGCAGCCCGAGCCAACTAGTCGAGCAGTTCTTC NA NA TRBJ2-1 TRBV6-5
CASSLLAGGDYEQYF TGCGCCAGCAGCTTACTAGCGGGAGGGGACTACGAGCAGTACTTC once TRBD2 TRBJ2-7 TRBV5-1
CASSFGEASGPYEQYF TGCGCCAGCAGCTTTGGTGAGGCTAGCGGACCCTACGAGCAGTACTTC NA TRBD2 TRBJ2-7 TRBV5-1
CASSSSYEQYF TGTGCCAGCAGTTCCAGCTACGAGCAGTACTTC NA NA TRBJ2-7 TRBV27
CSALAGTPLEQYF TGCAGCGCCCTTGCAGGGACTCCTCTCGAGCAGTACTTC NA NA TRBJ2-7 TRBV29-1
CASSPIETGPDGYTF TGTGCCAGCAGCCCCATCGAAACAGGGCCCGATGGCTACACCTTC NA NA TRBJ1-2 TRBV7-9
CASSEAWGSGTTDTQYF TGTGCCAGCAGTGAAGCGTGGGGTAGCGGTACCACAGATACGCAGTATTTT NA NA TRBJ2-3 TRBV2
CASSPLTSLNTGELFF TGTGCCAGCAGCCCGTTGACTAGCCTGAACACCGGGGAGCTGTTTTTT NA TRBD2 TRBJ2-2 TRBV4-2
CASSDSTSGNTDTQYF TGTGCCAGCAGTGACTCAACTAGCGGGAATACAGATACGCAGTATTTT NA TRBD2 TRBJ2-3 TRBV6-4
CASSSLSQGLQETQYF TGTGCCAGCAGCTCCCTATCCCAGGGGCTCCAAGAGACCCAGTACTTC NA NA TRBJ2-5 TRBV11-2
CASSQLLHYEQYF TGCGCCAGCAGCCAGCTACTGCACTACGAGCAGTACTTC NA NA TRBJ2-7 TRBV4-1
CASSPTSGGLGEKLFF TGTGCCAGTAGCCCGACGTCCGGGGGGCTGGGTGAAAAACTGTTTTTT few NA TRBJ1-4 TRBV19
CASSLGQEAQPQHF TGTGCCAGCAGTCTTGGACAGGAGGCTCAGCCCCAGCATTTT NA TRBD1 TRBJ1-5 TRBV6-1
CASSSQLRGAADTQYF TGTGCCAGCAGCTCCCAACTACGGGGAGCCGCAGATACGCAGTATTTT NA NA TRBJ2-3 TRBV7-2
CASSQVGGSVYNEQFF TGCGCCAGCAGCCAAGTCGGGGGTAGCGTCTACAATGAGCAGTTCTTC NA NA TRBJ2-1 TRBV4-1
CASSLWDRGTDTQYF TGCGCCAGCAGCTTGTGGGACAGGGGAACAGATACGCAGTATTTT NA TRBD1 TRBJ2-3 TRBV5-1
CASSIARTGGDFWMRFF TGTGCCAGTAGTATAGCCCGGACAGGGGGGGATTTCTGGATGAGGTTCTTC NA TRBD1 TRBJ2-1 TRBV19
CASSPPGHSSGRTYEQYF TGTGCCAGCAGTCCACCGGGACATTCTAGCGGGAGGACCTACGAGCAGTACTTC NA TRBD2 TRBJ2-7 TRBV25-1
CASSLDSASGGSEQYF TGTGCCAGCAGCTTAGACTCGGCTAGCGGGGGGTCGGAGCAGTACTTC few TRBD2 TRBJ2-7 TRBV5-4
CAGAGGGTDTQYF TGTGCCGGAGCCGGGGGGGGCACAGATACGCAGTATTTT NA TRBD2 TRBJ2-3 TRBV2
CATEGYSNQPQHF TGTGCCACCGAGGGCTATAGCAATCAGCCCCAGCATTTT NA NA TRBJ1-5 TRBV6-1
CASSQTGSNTEAFF TGTGCCAGCAGCCAGACAGGATCGAACACTGAAGCTTTCTTT NA NA TRBJ1-1 TRBV6-5
CASSPRTAPNQPQHF TGTGCCAGCAGTCCGCGGACAGCTCCTAATCAGCCCCAGCATTTT NA NA TRBJ1-5 TRBV27
CASSVGTTDNEQFF TGTGCCAGCAGCGTCGGGACTACGGATAATGAGCAGTTCTTC NA TRBD2 TRBJ2-1 TRBV7-8
CASSYSIPGRGETQYF TGTGCCAGCAGTTACTCGATTCCCGGGAGGGGAGAGACCCAGTACTTC NA TRBD2 TRBJ2-5 TRBV6-6
CASSSYEQFF TGTGCCAGCAGTTCTTATGAGCAGTTCTTC NA NA TRBJ2-1 TRBV25-1
CASSPRTGGFQPQHF TGTGCCAGCAGCCCGCGGACAGGGGGCTTTCAGCCCCAGCATTTT NA TRBD1 TRBJ1-5 TRBV7-8
CATSRAIADSYNEQFF TGTGCCACCAGCAGGGCTATAGCGGACTCCTACAATGAGCAGTTCTTC NA NA TRBJ2-1 TRBV15
CASSAGLAASTDTQYF TGTGCCAGCAGCGCAGGACTAGCGGCTAGCACAGATACGCAGTATTTT NA TRBD2 TRBJ2-3 TRBV7-9
CASSPQTIGLAGGETQYF TGTGCCAGCAGCCCGCAAACAATCGGACTAGCGGGGGGCGAGACCCAGTACTTC NA TRBD2 TRBJ2-5 TRBV7-3
CALLGLAERGSYEQYF TGTGCCCTCCTGGGCCTAGCGGAGAGGGGTTCCTACGAGCAGTACTTC NA TRBD2 TRBJ2-7 TRBV19
CASSPGQGGAYQPQHF TGTGCCAGCAGTCCGGGCCAGGGGGGAGCATATCAGCCCCAGCATTTT NA TRBD1 TRBJ1-5 TRBV27
CAWDEQGKVATEAFF TGTGCCTGGGATGAACAGGGGAAGGTTGCCACTGAAGCTTTCTTT few TRBD1 TRBJ1-1 TRBV30
CASSAGGDSDTQYF TGTGCCAGCAGTGCGGGGGGGGATTCGGATACGCAGTATTTT NA TRBD2 TRBJ2-3 TRBV6-4
CASSVGTGWQRGTDTQYF TGTGCCAGCAGCGTAGGGACGGGATGGCAGAGAGGCACAGATACGCAGTATTTT NA NA TRBJ2-3 TRBV9
CASSYVGGAYNEQFF TGTGCCAGCAGTTACGTCGGAGGGGCCTACAATGAGCAGTTCTTC NA NA TRBJ2-1 TRBV6-5
CAGDTRDKVPSYYGYTF TGTGCCGGGGATACCCGGGACAAGGTACCTTCATACTATGGCTACACCTTC NA NA TRBJ1-2 TRBV2
CASSNSPSNTEAFF TGTGCCAGCAGCAACAGCCCGTCGAACACTGAAGCTTTCTTT NA NA TRBJ1-1 TRBV27
CASSGGQVSSYEQYF TGTGCCAGCTCCGGGGGACAGGTGAGCTCCTACGAGCAGTACTTC NA TRBD1 TRBJ2-7 TRBV7-3
CASSSGLSRETQYF TGTGCCAGCAGTTCGGGACTATCCCGAGAGACCCAGTACTTC NA TRBD2 TRBJ2-5 TRBV6-5
CASSLSGGGSILGNEQFF TGTGCCAGCAGCTTATCCGGGGGGGGGTCGATATTGGGAAATGAGCAGTTCTTC NA TRBD2 TRBJ2-1 TRBV7-9
CASSFRQAYTEAFF TGTGCCAGCAGTTTTCGTCAGGCATACACTGAAGCTTTCTTT NA NA TRBJ1-1 TRBV28
CAISGRNTEAFF TGTGCCATCAGTGGGAGGAACACTGAAGCTTTCTTT NA NA TRBJ1-1 TRBV10-3
CASSLGQQNTEAFF TGCGCCAGCAGCCTGGGACAGCAGAACACTGAAGCTTTCTTT NA TRBD1 TRBJ1-1 TRBV5-1
CASSETGAGYEQYF TGTGCCAGCAGCGAAACAGGGGCGGGCTACGAGCAGTACTTC NA TRBD1 TRBJ2-7 TRBV7-8